This is a list of T cell receptor beta chains from one sample in a study of radiation and T cells in renal cell carcinoma. The method was immunoSEQ multiplex PCR; TCRdb's version includes in-frame clones alone and lacks a portion of them. Of some 100,000 clones detected, 82% appear once; the ten largest clones hold around 6.3%. The sequencing used blood, collected from a patient whose treatment included radiotherapy and nephrectomy. Every receptor here comes from a man in his fifties or sixties with renal cell carcinoma. Each CDR3 is given with its conserved first and last residue. The D gene is left open where the match is weak. A row's size may be missing; if present it is once, few, many or a size class.

. | . | TRBJ2-5 | TRBV18 | TGTGCCAGCTCACCGACACTAGGAGAAGAGACCCAGTACTTC | CASSPTLGEETQYF
. | once | TRBJ2-7 | TRBV28 | TGTGCCAGTCGCTCAGGGGTGTCCTACGAGCAGTACTTC | CASRSGVSYEQYF
. | . | TRBJ2-7 | TRBV6-5 | TGTGCCACCCTAGCTCTCGAGCAGTACTTC | CATLALEQYF
. | . | TRBJ2-1 | TRBV27 | TGTGCCAGCAGTTTATGGGCCGTGAGGACTAATGACAATGAGCAGTTCTTC | CASSLWAVRTNDNEQFF
TRBD1 | . | TRBJ2-3 | TRBV2 | TGTGCCAGCACAAAGACAGGGACAGATACGCAGTATTTT | CASTKTGTDTQYF
. | . | TRBJ1-3 | TRBV28 | TGTGCCAGCAGTCTGTTGTCCTCTGGAAACACCATATATTTT | CASSLLSSGNTIYF
. | . | TRBJ2-1 | TRBV11-2 | TGTGCCAGCAGACCTCCAGATCGCTACAATGAGCAGTTCTTC | CASRPPDRYNEQFF
. | . | TRBJ2-1 | TRBV2 | TGTGCCAGCAGTGCCGGGACGGCTGCGGTCAATGAGCAGTTCTTC | CASSAGTAAVNEQFF
TRBD1 | . | TRBJ1-2 | TRBV11-2 | TGTGCCAGCAGCTCGGGGACAGCCGTCTATGGCTACACCTTC | CASSSGTAVYGYTF
TRBD2 | . | TRBJ2-1 | TRBV29-1 | TGCAGCGTTGAAGATGTAGCGGGAGGCCCTAATGAGCAGTTCTTC | CSVEDVAGGPNEQFF
. | . | TRBJ2-1 | TRBV11-2 | TGTGCCAGCAGCTTAGATATCTCTCTCGTGGAGCAGTTCTTC | CASSLDISLVEQFF
TRBD2 | . | TRBJ2-1 | TRBV19 | TGTGCCAGTAGTATTGGGACTAGCGGGATCTACAATGAGCAGTTCTTC | CASSIGTSGIYNEQFF
. | . | TRBJ1-3 | TRBV10-3 | TGTGCCTCGGCTACGGGCCTCTCTGGAAACACCATATATTTT | CASATGLSGNTIYF
. | once | TRBJ2-7 | TRBV19 | TGTGCCAGTAGTATGAAGTCCGCAGGGGCTTACTACGAGCAGTACTTC | CASSMKSAGAYYEQYF
TRBD1 | . | TRBJ2-7 | TRBV19 | TGTGCCAGTAGTATTTCCCGGGACAGGGCTGGGGAGCAGTACTTC | CASSISRDRAGEQYF
. | . | TRBJ2-5 | TRBV18 | TGTGCCAGCTCACCGCAGTGGGGACAAGAGACCCAGTACTTC | CASSPQWGQETQYF
. | few | TRBJ1-4 | TRBV29-1 | TGCAGCGTTGGGGAAATTGGTGAAAAACTGTTTTTT | CSVGEIGEKLFF
TRBD2 | . | TRBJ2-1 | TRBV7-2 | TGTGCCAGCAGCGCGATAGCGGGAGGGCCTTTCAATGAGCAGTTCTTC | CASSAIAGGPFNEQFF
TRBD2 | . | TRBJ2-1 | TRBV30 | TGTGCCTGGAGCAGCGGGAGGGTATACAATGAGCAGTTCTTC | CAWSSGRVYNEQFF
. | . | TRBJ2-1 | TRBV7-2 | TGTGCCAGCAGCTTCGGGACCGGTTATTACAATGAGCAGTTCTTC | CASSFGTGYYNEQFF
. | . | TRBJ2-7 | TRBV5-6 | TGTGCCAGCAGCTTGGTCCAAACCTACGAGCAGTACTTC | CASSLVQTYEQYF
TRBD2 | . | TRBJ2-7 | TRBV6-1 | TGTGCCAGCAGCATGGGACTAGCGGGAGTTGAGCAGTACTTC | CASSMGLAGVEQYF
TRBD1 | . | TRBJ2-3 | TRBV15 | TGTGCCACCAGCAGAGACGTCACCGGGACAGAAAACACAGATACGCAGTATTTT | CATSRDVTGTENTDTQYF
. | . | TRBJ1-1 | TRBV7-9 | TGTGCCAGCAGCTTGGGGGGCTCGAGTGGTGAAGCTTTCTTT | CASSLGGSSGEAFF
TRBD2 | . | TRBJ2-7 | TRBV5-4 | TGTGCCAGCAGCTTGGGCGGCCTAGCGGGAGGGCTTATCGAGCAGTACTTC | CASSLGGLAGGLIEQYF
TRBD1 | . | TRBJ2-1 | TRBV5-1 | TGCGCCAGCAGCCCAACGGACAGGGCGGGAAATGAGCAGTTCTTC | CASSPTDRAGNEQFF
TRBD1 | . | TRBJ1-2 | TRBV6-5 | TGTGCCAGCAGTCGAGACAGGGGGAGCTATGGCTACACCTTC | CASSRDRGSYGYTF
TRBD2 | once | TRBJ2-3 | TRBV5-1 | TGCGCCAGCACCGATTGGACTAGCGGCACAGATACGCAGTATTTT | CASTDWTSGTDTQYF
TRBD2 | . | TRBJ2-1 | TRBV11-3 | TGTGCCAGCAGCTTATCAAGCGGGAGCTACAATGAGCAGTTCTTC | CASSLSSGSYNEQFF
. | . | TRBJ1-1 | TRBV5-5 | TGTGCCAGCAGCTTCTCCAGGGAGACTGAAGCTTTCTTT | CASSFSRETEAFF
. | once | TRBJ1-6 | TRBV4-1 | TGCGCCAGCAGCCAAGACTTGAGCTCCTATAATTCACCCCTCCACTTT | CASSQDLSSYNSPLHF
TRBD1 | . | TRBJ2-5 | TRBV7-6 | TGTGCCAGCAGCTCCCAGGGGGCATTGGAGACCCAGTACTTC | CASSSQGALETQYF
. | once | TRBJ2-2 | TRBV11-3 | TGTGCCAGCAGTCAATACAACACGAACACCGGGGAGCTGTTTTTT | CASSQYNTNTGELFF
TRBD2 | . | TRBJ2-5 | TRBV11-3 | TGTGCCAGCAGCACTAGCGGGCAAGAGACCCAGTACTTC | CASSTSGQETQYF
. | few | TRBJ1-1 | TRBV28 | TGTGCCAGCAGTTTATCTTTACCCCTCTTTCAGGGGTCCATGGGAGCTTTCTTT | CASSLSLPLFQGSMGAFF
TRBD2 | . | TRBJ2-2 | TRBV6-5 | TGTGCCAGCAGCCTAGCGGGAGGGTCGCTGTTTTTT | CASSLAGGSLFF
. | . | TRBJ2-5 | TRBV6-5 | TGTGCCAGCAGTTACGGGGTGGGGGTTACAGAGACCCAGTACTTC | CASSYGVGVTETQYF
TRBD2 | once | TRBJ2-4 | TRBV6-1 | TGTGCCAGCAGTGACAGACTAGCGGGAGGTGGTAACATTCAGTACTTC | CASSDRLAGGGNIQYF
. | once | TRBJ1-5 | TRBV5-1 | TGCGCCAGCTGTAGAGGACCCAATCAGCCCCAGCATTTT | CASCRGPNQPQHF
TRBD2 | . | TRBJ2-3 | TRBV11-2 | TGTGCCAGCAGCTTCGGGACTAGCGGGAGGGCTAGCACAGATACGCAGTATTTT | CASSFGTSGRASTDTQYF
. | . | TRBJ2-2 | TRBV28 | TGTGCCAGCAGTTCGCAACCAGGGGGGGCCGGGGAGCTGTTTTTT | CASSSQPGGAGELFF
. | . | TRBJ2-3 | TRBV7-2 | TGTGCCAGCTCGGACCCGCAACTAGATACGCAGTATTTT | CASSDPQLDTQYF
TRBD2 | . | TRBJ2-7 | TRBV27 | TGTGCCACCCACGGGGGGGCCTCTGGAGGGCAGTACTTC | CATHGGASGGQYF
. | . | TRBJ2-3 | TRBV7-2 | TGTGCCAGCAGCTTATTTAGGGCAGGGGGCACAGATACGCAGTATTTT | CASSLFRAGGTDTQYF
TRBD2 | . | TRBJ2-7 | TRBV11-2 | TGTGCCAGCAGCCCGGGACTAGCGGGCGAGCAGTACTTC | CASSPGLAGEQYF
. | . | TRBJ1-1 | TRBV7-3 | TGTGCCAGCAGCCCCAGCGGGGGGCGCTTATCGGGCACTGAAGCTTTCTTT | CASSPSGGRLSGTEAFF